This T cell receptor beta chain was identified in a study of shared clonotypes between healthy human individuals. As for this clone: Its target is unknown.

Study-level findings and limits: Only blood samples were collected, and tissue repertoires likely differ.

Sorted-subset replicate PCRs used about 200 ng DNA, approximately 33,000 T cell genomes. Sequencing used immunoSEQ multiplex PCR; TCRdb keeps in-frame clones, though not all of them. In the table there are about a million clones, less than 85% of which are singletons. V lost 6 bases to trimming and J lost 6 bases, with 21 bases between them. This CDR3 region has 15 residues. Germline V lookup: CDR1 MNHEY, CDR2 SVGAGI. The chain has TRBV6-5 and TRBJ2-7; a possible D gene is TRBD2 (6 bases). The clonotype was recovered from a man younger than 30 in good health. Specimen: memory CD4+ T cells sorted from blood. Subset: CD45RA-negative fraction. The CDR3 region has the DNA TGTGCCAGCAGGCGGGACTCGGGGGAGTATGGCGAGCAGTACTTC. Translated: CASRRDSGEYGEQYF.